This T cell receptor (beta chain) derives from a study of neurological immune-mediated disorders (dated by TCRdb to 2018 to 2020). Background for the entire study: Among the 35 or so multiple sclerosis patients, relapsing-remitting MS was present in approximately 31 and secondary progressive MS was present in 3. Alongside PBMC samples, the set of some 98 TCR-beta libraries contained longitudinal samples, technical triplicates, and paired CD4+ and CD8+ T-cell subsets that had been sorted. Peripheral blood TCR-beta repertoires from HTLV-I-associated myelopathy (HAM/TSP) patients, multiple sclerosis patients and healthy controls were compared by UMI-based sequencing. The cohort was made up of 68 subjects, consisting of 14 HAM/TSP patients, 34 multiple sclerosis patients and 20 healthy controls. Study-level results and caveats: In a phylogenetic analysis, the repertoires of 18 out of 34 MS patients fell into a single cluster of related CDR3 sequences, pointing to a possible signature at the repertoire level. No association of the MS cluster with clinical or MRI features was observed, and the need for larger cohorts was stated by the authors. TCR clonal expansion was greatest in HAM/TSP patients and smallest in MS patients, who ranked below even healthy controls. No identical CDR3 amino acid sequences were found to be shared among expanded clones across subjects, suggesting that TCR-beta repertoires were private in all groups.

Unsorted PBMC libraries were generated from 2 million PBMCs stored in RNAlater at -80 °C until RNA extraction. Multiple sclerosis patients were enrolled in a US clinical protocol evaluating disease progression by magnetic resonance imaging. Peripheral blood was subjected to Ficoll-Hypaque density gradient centrifugation to isolate PBMCs, which were then cryopreserved in liquid nitrogen. V was cut back by 7 bases and J by 8 bases, leaving a gap of 16 bases between them. The CDR3 numbers 13 residues from cysteine through phenylalanine. The retained sequence is limited to the CDR3, 39 bases, with the frame set at the first base. CDR1 and CDR2 are read off the germline V gene as KGHDR and SFDVKD. This clonotype has at least ten counts. The antigen it recognizes is unknown. Base qualities are not at hand, and no much larger clone is one base apart. cDNA was synthesized by template-switch 5'RACE using a primer with a 10-nucleotide random unique molecular identifier that tagged each TCR transcript. Each sequencing run produced over 200 million TCR-beta sequences covering 15-18 subjects. The RNeasy kit was used to extract total RNA. TCR-beta VDJ regions were amplified with primers for the TCR constant region and the 5'RACE anchor, using the KAPA Real-time Library Amplification kit. Sample indexes and Illumina adaptors were added in a first PCR, after which library yield was increased in a second PCR. After Ampure bead purification, the TCR product of roughly 650 bp was size-selected on a 2% E-gel SizeSelection system. Before pooling, library quality was checked on a Bioanalyzer, concentration was measured with Qubit, and libraries were quantified with the Kapa Library Quantification kit. An Illumina HiSeq 2500 was used to sequence the libraries paired-end at 2 x 150 bp. To increase sequence diversity, roughly 24-32% phiX was spiked into each library pool. Processing in the source paper ran as follows. The quality-filtered reads were processed with the UMI-based MiGEC pipeline, whose error correction step removed more than 75% of the raw TCR sequences. VDJ genes were aligned to IMGT germline references, and each clonotype was defined by a unique CDR3 amino acid sequence together with V-J genes. VDJtools evaluated clonal expansion, Shannon diversity and CDR3 relatedness (CalcPairwiseDistances, ClusterSamples); CLCbio workbench built phylogenetic trees. A clone was classed as expanded if it had 8 or more unique UMIs, a cutoff based on coefficient-of-variation modelling across technical triplicates. TCRdb cleaned the public reads at Q25 with fastp, built clones with MiXCR and kept in-frame beta chains. Rows merge per CDR3 protein into single entries with the most common DNA and genes. The V and J calls were not made by the authors but by TCRdb's processing. The sample data list 50,000 to 65,000 distinct CDR3 sequences, and 4% to 6% of these were observed just once. The ten most abundant clones make up approximately 3.2% of the sample.

Sequencing was carried out using PBMCs. The chain uses TRBV24-1 and TRBJ1-2, with the D segment identity uncertain. The receptor's source is a woman in her fifties or sixties with multiple sclerosis. The base sequence is TGTGCCACCAGGGCCAATCGAACGAGAGGCTACACCTTC. It translates as CATRANRTRGYTF.